This TCR beta chain derives from a study of OX40 agonist ivuxolimab in advanced cancers. Sequencing was performed with immunoSEQ multiplex PCR; in TCRdb, only in-frame clones are kept and a portion is missing. This sample yields some 16,000 clones, of which 76% are seen a single time; 45% to 50% belongs to the top ten. The CDR3 is 18 residues long. The germline CDR1 and CDR2 sequences are SGHVS and FQNEAQ. Trimming took off 5 bases at V and 4 bases at J, with 23 bases between the two ends. The source of this sequence is an adult with an advanced solid tumor such as melanoma, head and neck, liver or kidney cancer. The source material was CD4+ or CD8+ T cells sorted from blood, sampled in a trial of the OX40 agonist ivuxolimab. This chain joins TRBV7-8 and TRBJ2-2; D may be TRBD2 (5 bases). The CDR3 DNA reads as TGTGCCAGCAGCCTAGGCGGGCCCGTGGTTACGGGCACCGGGGAGCTGTTTTTT. Translating it yields CASSLGGPVVTGTGELFF.